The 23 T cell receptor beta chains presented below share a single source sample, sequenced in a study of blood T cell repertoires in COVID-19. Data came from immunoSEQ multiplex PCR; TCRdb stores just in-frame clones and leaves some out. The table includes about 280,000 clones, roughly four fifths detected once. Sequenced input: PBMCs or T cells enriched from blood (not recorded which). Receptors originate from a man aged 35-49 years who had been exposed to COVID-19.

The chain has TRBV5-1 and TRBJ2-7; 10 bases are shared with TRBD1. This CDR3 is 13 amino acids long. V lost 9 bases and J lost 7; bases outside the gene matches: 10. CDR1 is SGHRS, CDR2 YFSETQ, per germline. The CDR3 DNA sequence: TGCGCCACCGGGACAGGGGAGGAAGGGGAGCAGTACTTC. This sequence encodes CATGTGEEGEQYF.

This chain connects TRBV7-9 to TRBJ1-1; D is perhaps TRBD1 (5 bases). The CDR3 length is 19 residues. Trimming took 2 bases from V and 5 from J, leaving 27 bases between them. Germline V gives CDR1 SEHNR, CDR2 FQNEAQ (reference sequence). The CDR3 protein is CASSLSLRPQGRIGTEAFF. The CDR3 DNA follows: TGTGCCAGCAGCTTATCCCTTCGACCCCAGGGCCGGATTGGTACTGAAGCTTTCTTT.

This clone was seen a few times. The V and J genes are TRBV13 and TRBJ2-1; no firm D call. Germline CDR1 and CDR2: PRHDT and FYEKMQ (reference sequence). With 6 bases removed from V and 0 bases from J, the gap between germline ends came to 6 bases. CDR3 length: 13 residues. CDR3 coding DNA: TGTGCCAGCAGGAGGAGCTCCTACAATGAGCAGTTCTTC. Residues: CASRRSSYNEQFF.

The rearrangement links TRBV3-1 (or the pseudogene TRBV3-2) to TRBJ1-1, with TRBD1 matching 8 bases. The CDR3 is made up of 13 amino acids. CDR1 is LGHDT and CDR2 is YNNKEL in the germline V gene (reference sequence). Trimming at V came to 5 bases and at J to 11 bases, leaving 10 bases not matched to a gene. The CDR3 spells CASSFIQGAGAFF. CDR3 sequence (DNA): TGTGCCAGCAGCTTTATCCAGGGGGCTGGTGCTTTCTTT.

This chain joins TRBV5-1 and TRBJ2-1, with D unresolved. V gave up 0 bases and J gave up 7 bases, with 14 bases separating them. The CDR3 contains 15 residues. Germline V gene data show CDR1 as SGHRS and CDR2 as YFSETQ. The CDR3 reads CASSLELGWSNEQFF. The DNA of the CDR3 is TGCGCCAGCAGCTTGGAGCTGGGCTGGTCGAATGAGCAGTTCTTC.

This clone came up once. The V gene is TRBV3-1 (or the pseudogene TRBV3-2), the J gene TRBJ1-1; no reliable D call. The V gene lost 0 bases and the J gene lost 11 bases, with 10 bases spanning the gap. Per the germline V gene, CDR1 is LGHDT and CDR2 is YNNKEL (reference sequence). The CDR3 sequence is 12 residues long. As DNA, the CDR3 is TGTGCCAGCAGCCAAGATCAGCGGGAGGCTTTCTTT. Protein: CASSQDQREAFF.

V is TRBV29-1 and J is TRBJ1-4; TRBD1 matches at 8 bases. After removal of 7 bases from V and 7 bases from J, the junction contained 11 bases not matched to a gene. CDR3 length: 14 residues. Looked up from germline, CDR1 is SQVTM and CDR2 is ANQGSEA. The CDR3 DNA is TGCAGCGCCCACCCCAGGGGGCCAGGTGAAAAACTGTTTTTT. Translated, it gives CSAHPRGPGEKLFF. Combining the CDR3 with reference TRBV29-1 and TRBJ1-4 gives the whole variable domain SAVISQKPSRDICQRGTSLTIQCQVDSQVTMMFWYRQQPGQSLTLIATANQGSEATYESGFVIDKFPISRPNLTFSTLTVSNMSPEDSSIYLCSAHPRGPGEKLFFGSGTQLSVL.

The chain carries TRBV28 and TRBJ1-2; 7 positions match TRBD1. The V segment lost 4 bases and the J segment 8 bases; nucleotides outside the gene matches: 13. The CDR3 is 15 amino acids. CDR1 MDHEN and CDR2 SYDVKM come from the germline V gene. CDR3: CASSSSGTDGVGYTF. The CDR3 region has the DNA TGTGCCAGCAGTTCTTCCGGGACAGATGGGGTGGGCTACACCTTC.

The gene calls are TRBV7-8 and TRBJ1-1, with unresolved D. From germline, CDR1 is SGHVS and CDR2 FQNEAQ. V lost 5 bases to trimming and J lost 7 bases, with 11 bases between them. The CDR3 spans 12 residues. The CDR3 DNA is TGTGCCAGCAGCCAATGGGGAGGTGAAGCTTTCTTT. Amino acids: CASSQWGGEAFF.

The CDR3 is CASVSSGANVLTF. The CDR3, as DNA: TGTGCCAGCGTCAGCTCTGGGGCCAACGTCCTGACTTTC. The chain recombines TRBV12-3 or TRBV12-4 with TRBJ2-6; D is undetermined. The V gene lost 8 bases and the J gene lost 0 bases, with 5 bases spanning the gap. The CDR3 has 13 amino acids.

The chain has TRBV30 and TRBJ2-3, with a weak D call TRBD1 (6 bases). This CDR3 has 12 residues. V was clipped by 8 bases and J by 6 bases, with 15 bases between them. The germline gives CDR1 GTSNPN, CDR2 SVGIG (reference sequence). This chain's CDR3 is CATEGDRDTQYF. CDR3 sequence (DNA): TGTGCCACAGAGGGGGACCGGGATACGCAGTATTTT.

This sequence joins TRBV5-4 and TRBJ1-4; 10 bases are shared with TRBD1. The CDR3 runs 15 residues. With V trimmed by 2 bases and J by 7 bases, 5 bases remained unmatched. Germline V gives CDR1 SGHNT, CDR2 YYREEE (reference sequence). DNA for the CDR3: TGTGCCAGCAGCTTACAAGGGACAGGGGCTGAAAAACTGTTTTTT. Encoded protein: CASSLQGTGAEKLFF. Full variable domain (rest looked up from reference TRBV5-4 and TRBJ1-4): ETGVTQSPTHLIKTRGQQVTLRCSSQSGHNTVSWYQQALGQGPQFIFQYYREEENGRGNFPPRFSGLQFPNYSSELNVNALELDDSALYLCASSLQGTGAEKLFFGSGTQLSVL.

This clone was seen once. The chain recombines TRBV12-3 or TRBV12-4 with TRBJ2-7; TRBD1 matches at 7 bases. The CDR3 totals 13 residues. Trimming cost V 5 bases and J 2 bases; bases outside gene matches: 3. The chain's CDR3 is CASSQGVTYEQYF. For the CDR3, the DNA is TGTGCCAGCAGTCAGGGGGTAACCTACGAGCAGTACTTC.

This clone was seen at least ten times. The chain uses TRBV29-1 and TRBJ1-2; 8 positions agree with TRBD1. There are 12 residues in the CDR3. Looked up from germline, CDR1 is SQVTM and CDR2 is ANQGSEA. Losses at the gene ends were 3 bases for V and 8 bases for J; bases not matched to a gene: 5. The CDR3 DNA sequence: TGCAGCGTTGAGGCAGGGGGCGTGGGCTACACCTTC. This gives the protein CSVEAGGVGYTF.

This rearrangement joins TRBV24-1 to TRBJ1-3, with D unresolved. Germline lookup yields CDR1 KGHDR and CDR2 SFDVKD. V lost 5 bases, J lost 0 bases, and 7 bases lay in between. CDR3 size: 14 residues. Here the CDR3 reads CATSGSGSGNTIYF. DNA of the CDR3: TGTGCCACCAGTGGGTCGGGCTCTGGAAACACCATATATTTT.

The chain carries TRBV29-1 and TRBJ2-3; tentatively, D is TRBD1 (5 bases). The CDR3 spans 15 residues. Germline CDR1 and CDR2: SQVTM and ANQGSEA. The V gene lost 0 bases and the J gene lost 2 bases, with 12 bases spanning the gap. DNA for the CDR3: TGCAGCGTTGAAGATCGGATGGGGCACACAGATACGCAGTATTTT. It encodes CSVEDRMGHTDTQYF.

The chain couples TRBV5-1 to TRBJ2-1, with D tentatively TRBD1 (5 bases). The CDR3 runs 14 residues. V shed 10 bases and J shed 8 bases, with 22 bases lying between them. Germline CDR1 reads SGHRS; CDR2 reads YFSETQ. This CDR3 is CASWSGQGHHEQFF. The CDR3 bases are TGCGCCTCCTGGAGTGGTCAGGGCCACCATGAGCAGTTCTTC.

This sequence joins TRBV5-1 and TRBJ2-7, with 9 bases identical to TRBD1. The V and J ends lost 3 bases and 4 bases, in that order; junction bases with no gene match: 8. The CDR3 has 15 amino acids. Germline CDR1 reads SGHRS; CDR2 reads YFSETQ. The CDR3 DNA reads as TGCGCCAGCAGCTCGACCGGGACAGGGACGTACGAGCAGTACTTC. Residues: CASSSTGTGTYEQYF.

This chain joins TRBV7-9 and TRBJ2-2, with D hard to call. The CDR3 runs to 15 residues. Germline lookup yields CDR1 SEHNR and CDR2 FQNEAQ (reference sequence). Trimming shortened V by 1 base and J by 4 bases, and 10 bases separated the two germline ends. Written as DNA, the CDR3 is TGTGCCAGCAGCTTAGGGAGCGAGCTCACCGGGGAGCTGTTTTTT. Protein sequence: CASSLGSELTGELFF.

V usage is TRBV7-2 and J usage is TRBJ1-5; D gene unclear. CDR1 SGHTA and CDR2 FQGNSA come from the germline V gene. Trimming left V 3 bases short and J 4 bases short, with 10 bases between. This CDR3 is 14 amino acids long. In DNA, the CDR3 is TGTGCCAGCAGCTTGGCACAGCGGAATCAGCCCCAGCATTTT. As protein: CASSLAQRNQPQHF. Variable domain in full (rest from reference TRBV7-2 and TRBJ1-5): GAGVSQSPSNKVTEKGKDVELRCDPISGHTALYWYRQSLGQGLEFLIYFQGNSAPDKSGLPSDRFSAERTGGSVSTLTIQRTQQEDSAVYLCASSLAQRNQPQHFGDGTRLSIL.

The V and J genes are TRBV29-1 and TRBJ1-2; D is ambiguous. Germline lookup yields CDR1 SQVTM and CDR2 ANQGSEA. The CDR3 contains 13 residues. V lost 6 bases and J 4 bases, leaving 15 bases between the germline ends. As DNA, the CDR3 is TGCAGCGTCGCAGGCAGTCCGACCTATGGCTACACCTTC. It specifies CSVAGSPTYGYTF.

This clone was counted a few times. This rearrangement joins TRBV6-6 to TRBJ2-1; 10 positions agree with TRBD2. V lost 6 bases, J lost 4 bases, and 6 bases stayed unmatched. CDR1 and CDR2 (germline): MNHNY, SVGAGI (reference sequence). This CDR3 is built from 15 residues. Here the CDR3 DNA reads TGTGCCAGCAGCAAGGGACTAGCGTTGTACAATGAGCAGTTCTTC. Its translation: CASSKGLALYNEQFF.

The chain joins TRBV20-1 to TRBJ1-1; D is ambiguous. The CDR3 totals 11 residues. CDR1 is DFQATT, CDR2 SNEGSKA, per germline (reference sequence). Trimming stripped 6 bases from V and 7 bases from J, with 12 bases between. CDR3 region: CSARSRDEAFF. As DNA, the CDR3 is TGCAGTGCAAGGAGTCGGGATGAAGCTTTCTTT.